This T cell receptor beta chain was documented in a study of blood T cell repertoires in COVID-19. This table comes from immunoSEQ multiplex PCR, and its TCRdb copy is limited to in-frame clones, with some not included. The sample yields roughly 100,000 clones, 90% seen once. The ends were cut back, 2 bases at V and 0 bases at J, with 8 bases in the middle. Looked up from germline, CDR1 is MNHEY and CDR2 is SMNVEV (reference sequence). The CDR3 sequence is 15 residues long. The source is a man between 18 and 35 years old with COVID-19, enrolled during active disease. Sequenced material: peripheral blood. The chain combines TRBV27 with TRBJ2-1; D gene uncertain. The CDR3 reads CASSLVSRSYNEQFF. In nucleotides, the CDR3 is TGTGCCAGCAGTTTAGTTTCCCGCTCCTACAATGAGCAGTTCTTC.